These T cell receptor beta chains were read from a single sample in a study of T cells after yellow fever vaccination. TCRdb reprocessed the 5' RACE reads with MiXCR, giving one entry per CDR3 protein. There are some 240,000 distinct CDR3 sequences in the sample; around 5.3% occur only once, and under 3.5% lies in the top ten. Source: CD4+ T cells sorted from PBMCs, taken on the day of the yellow fever booster vaccination. These TCRs come from a man aged 18 to 29 who received the YFV17D yellow fever vaccine. Both conserved end residues are part of each CDR3. D genes are given only for firm matches. Expanded clones are given a class, and other clones once, few, many or no size at all.

d_call j_call v_call clone_size cdr3_nt cdr3_aa
. TRBJ1-6 TRBV5-5 . TGTGCCAGCAGCTTGAACCCGGGGAATTCACCCCTCCACTTT CASSLNPGNSPLHF
TRBD1 TRBJ2-7 TRBV4-3 few TGCGCCAGCAGTCGCCGGGACAGCCACGAGCAGTACTTC CASSRRDSHEQYF
TRBD2 TRBJ2-3 TRBV4-3 few TGCGCCAGCAGCCAACTAGCGGGGCAGGCCACAGATACGCAGTATTTT CASSQLAGQATDTQYF
TRBD1 TRBJ1-2 TRBV7-9 many TGTGCCAGCAGCTCCCGGGGACAGGGGCAATTTAACTATGGCTACACCTTC CASSSRGQGQFNYGYTF
TRBD2 TRBJ2-2 TRBV5-4 . TGTGCCAGCAGCTTGCAGCGGGGGACCAACACCGGGGAGCTGTTTTTT CASSLQRGTNTGELFF
. TRBJ2-2 TRBV20-1 few TGCAGTGCGGGGGGGCTCGCCGGGGAGCTGTTTTTT CSAGGLAGELFF
TRBD1 TRBJ2-7 TRBV19 few TGTGCCACCGCACTTGGAAGGACAGGGGCCTCCTACGAGCAGTACTTC CATALGRTGASYEQYF
. TRBJ1-4 TRBV11-2 . TGTGCCAGCAGCGAGATCTACGTCAGGGCTGAAAAACTGTTTTTT CASSEIYVRAEKLFF
. TRBJ2-2 TRBV4-3 many TGCGCCAGCAGCCAGCAGTTTAGTTCCGGGGAGCTGTTTTTT CASSQQFSSGELFF
TRBD1 TRBJ2-5 TRBV20-1 . TGCAGTGCTAGTCCCCTCAGGGGGCTCGCAGTTGAGACCCAGTACTTC CSASPLRGLAVETQYF
. TRBJ1-1 TRBV29-1 many TGCAGCGTTGAAGATCCTGGGGCAGGGCGGTATGGAATGAACACTGAAGCTTTCTTT CSVEDPGAGRYGMNTEAFF
. TRBJ1-2 TRBV5-1 few TGCGCCAGCAGCTTGGGTGACCATGGCTACACCTTC CASSLGDHGYTF
. TRBJ1-1 TRBV19 . TGTGCCAGTAGTCCCCGCCAGGCCACTGAAGCTTTCTTT CASSPRQATEAFF
TRBD1 TRBJ2-5 TRBV7-3 . TGTGCCAGCAGTTCGACAGGGCGGTCTTGGGAGACCCAGTACTTC CASSSTGRSWETQYF
. TRBJ2-2 TRBV5-6 . TGTGCCAGCCGCGGACGGCCGAACACCGGGGAGCTGTTTTTT CASRGRPNTGELFF
. TRBJ2-7 TRBV27 . TGTGCCAGCAGTATATCGGGATTCAGATACGAGCAGTACTTC CASSISGFRYEQYF
. TRBJ2-1 TRBV7-2 many TGTGCCAGCAGCTCTACAGAGGGGTACAATGAGCAGTTCTTC CASSSTEGYNEQFF
. TRBJ2-3 TRBV6-5 . TGTGCCAGCAGTTACTCGAGTGGGACCCGAGGCAGTACGCAGTATTTT CASSYSSGTRGSTQYF
. TRBJ1-2 TRBV7-2 . TGTGCCAGCAGCTTAGCGCCCGCTAACTATGGCTACACCTTC CASSLAPANYGYTF
. TRBJ2-4 TRBV20-1 many TGCAGTGCAACGGGGCCTAGGAGGTACAAAAACATTCAGTACTTC CSATGPRRYKNIQYF
. TRBJ2-5 TRBV7-2 many TGTGCCAGCAGCTTAGGAGCGGCCGAAGAGACCCAGTACTTC CASSLGAAEETQYF
. TRBJ2-4 TRBV7-2 few TGTGCCAGCAGCCCAAAAACGGCCAATTCAGTCAAAAACATTCAGTACTTC CASSPKTANSVKNIQYF
. TRBJ2-7 TRBV5-4 . TGTGCCAGCACCATGAGCCAACCCGCTCACCTTTACGAGCAGTACTTC CASTMSQPAHLYEQYF
TRBD2 TRBJ2-1 TRBV4-3 . TGCGCCAGCAGCCAGGGCGGGGGGACCTACAATGAGCAGTTCTTC CASSQGGGTYNEQFF
. TRBJ2-7 TRBV7-8 . TGTGCCAGCAGCCCCTCGACAGGACGGTACGAGCAGTACTTC CASSPSTGRYEQYF
. TRBJ2-3 TRBV5-1 many TGCGCCAGCAGCTTGGATAAGGGGAAGGATACGCAGTATTTT CASSLDKGKDTQYF
. TRBJ1-1 TRBV7-3 many TGTGCCAGCAGTTCCTCCCCTAACACTGAAGCTTTCTTT CASSSSPNTEAFF
TRBD1 TRBJ1-1 TRBV3-1 few TGTGCCAGCAGCGGCAAGAAGACAGGGATCTGGGACACTGAAGCTTTCTTT CASSGKKTGIWDTEAFF
. TRBJ2-1 TRBV3-1 . TGTGCCAGCAGCTTCGGAGGAGGTGAGCAGTTCTTC CASSFGGGEQFF
. TRBJ2-5 TRBV6-2/TRBV6-3 few TGTGCCAGCAGTTATACCGGGATAAAGGAGACCCAGTACTTC CASSYTGIKETQYF
. TRBJ1-1 TRBV29-1 few TGCAGCGTTGGTAGGAACAGTGAAGCTTTCTTT CSVGRNSEAFF
. TRBJ2-3 TRBV4-1 many TGCGCCAGCAGCCAAGAACCCCCGAAGCGGAGCACCACAGATACGCAGTATTTT CASSQEPPKRSTTDTQYF
TRBD1 TRBJ1-1 TRBV7-6 . TGTGCCAGCAGCACGACAGGGGGAAACACTGAAGCTTTCTTT CASSTTGGNTEAFF